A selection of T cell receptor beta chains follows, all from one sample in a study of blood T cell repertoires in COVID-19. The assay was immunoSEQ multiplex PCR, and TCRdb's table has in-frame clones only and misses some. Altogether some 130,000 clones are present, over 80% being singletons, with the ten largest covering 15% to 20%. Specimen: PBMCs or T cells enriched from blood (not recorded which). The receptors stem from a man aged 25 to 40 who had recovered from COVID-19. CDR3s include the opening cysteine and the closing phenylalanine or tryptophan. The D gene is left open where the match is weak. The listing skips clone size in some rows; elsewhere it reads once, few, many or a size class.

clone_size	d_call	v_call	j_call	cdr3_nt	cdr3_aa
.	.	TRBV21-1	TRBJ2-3	TGTGCCAGCAGCAAAGCGACTAGCACAGATACGCAGTATTTT	CASSKATSTDTQYF
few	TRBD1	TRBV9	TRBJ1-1	TGTGCCAGCAGCGTAGCTGATGCCCCGACAGGGGCAATGAACACTGAAGCTTTCTTT	CASSVADAPTGAMNTEAFF
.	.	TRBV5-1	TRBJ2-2	TGCGCCAGCAAGGGCGGAGGCGGGTGGGACACCGGGGAGCTGTTTTTT	CASKGGGGWDTGELFF
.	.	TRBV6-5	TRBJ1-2	TGTGCCAGCAGTTACGAGGGATTTAACTATGGCTACACCTTC	CASSYEGFNYGYTF
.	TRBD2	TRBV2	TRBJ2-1	TGTGCCAGCACACTAGCGGTCTCCTACAATGAGCAGTTCTTC	CASTLAVSYNEQFF
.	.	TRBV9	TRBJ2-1	.	CASSVGVGSGTSFF
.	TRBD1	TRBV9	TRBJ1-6	TGTGCCAGCAGCTCCCCCCGAGACAGGGGTAATTCACCCCTCCACTTT	CASSSPRDRGNSPLHF
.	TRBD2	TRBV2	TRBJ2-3	TGTGCCAGCGGAGGGACTAGCGGGTACACTAGCACAGATACGCAGTATTTT	CASGGTSGYTSTDTQYF
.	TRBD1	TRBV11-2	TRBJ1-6	TGTGCCAGCAGCGGGGGAGCAGGGGGCAGTTCACCCCTCCACTTT	CASSGGAGGSSPLHF
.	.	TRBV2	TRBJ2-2	TGTGCCAGCAGGGGGGGGGCACCGAACACCGGGGAGCTGTTTTTT	CASRGGAPNTGELFF
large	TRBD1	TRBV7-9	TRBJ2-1	TGTGCCAGCAGCGACTCCCTACCCCCAGGGGGCTCCTACAATGAGCAGTTCTTC	CASSDSLPPGGSYNEQFF
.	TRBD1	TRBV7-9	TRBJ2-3	TGTGCCAGCAGCTTAGGGGACAGGGGTAGATCAGATACGCAGTATTTT	CASSLGDRGRSDTQYF
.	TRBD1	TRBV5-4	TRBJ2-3	TGTGCCAGCAGCTACGAAACAGGGGCAGATACGCAGTATTTT	CASSYETGADTQYF
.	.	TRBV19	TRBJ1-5	TGTGCCAGTACCCACCTGGACAGTTTCGACAATCAGCCCCAGCATTTT	CASTHLDSFDNQPQHF
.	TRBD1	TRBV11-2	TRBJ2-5	TGTGCCAGCAGCTTAGCGGTGCAGGGGGCGCGAGAGACCCAGTACTTC	CASSLAVQGARETQYF
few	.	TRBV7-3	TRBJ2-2	TGTGCCAGCAGCCCGACCATAGGACTTACTAACACCGGGGAGCTGTTTTTT	CASSPTIGLTNTGELFF
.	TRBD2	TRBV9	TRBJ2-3	TGTGCCAGCTCCCCTACGAGCGGGGGGGCTTATACGCAGTATTTT	CASSPTSGGAYTQYF
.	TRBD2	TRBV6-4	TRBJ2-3	TGTGCCAGCAGTGACGGGACTAGAGATACGCAGTATTTT	CASSDGTRDTQYF
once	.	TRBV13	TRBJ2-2	TGTGCCAGCAGCTTATCGGCGGGGACGAACACCGGGGAGCTGTTTTTT	CASSLSAGTNTGELFF
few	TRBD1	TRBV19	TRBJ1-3	TGTGCCAGTAGTGGGTTACAGGGGCTTGGCTCTGGAAACACCATATATTTT	CASSGLQGLGSGNTIYF
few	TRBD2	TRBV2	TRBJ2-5	TGTGCCAGCCGTGGGGGAGTGATAGCGGGAGAGACCCAGTACTTC	CASRGGVIAGETQYF
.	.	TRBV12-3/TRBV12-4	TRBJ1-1	TGTGCCAGCAGTTCCCATACTGAAGCTTTCTTT	CASSSHTEAFF
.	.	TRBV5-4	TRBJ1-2	TGTGCCAGCAGCTCGGACCCGGGGAACTATGGCTACACCTTC	CASSSDPGNYGYTF
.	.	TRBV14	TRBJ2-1	TGTGCCAGCAGCCAACCTCGGGAAAGCTCCTACAATGAGCAGTTCTTC	CASSQPRESSYNEQFF
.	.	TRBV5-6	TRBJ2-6	TGTGCCAGCAGCTTTTCTCGCAGTTACTCTGGGGCCAACGTCCTGACTTTC	CASSFSRSYSGANVLTF
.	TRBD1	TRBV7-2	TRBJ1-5	TGTGCCAGCAGCTTAGACAGGGGTTGGGGGTATAGCAATCAGCCCCAGCATTTT	CASSLDRGWGYSNQPQHF